This T cell receptor (beta chain) was found in a study of CD8 T cells in ankylosing spondylitis. Study observations and caveats: The authors found the disease-linked clones to be CD8+ and relatively rare in peripheral blood. Blood from ankylosing spondylitis patients appeared to carry a characteristic eight-variant TCR beta motif.

This CDR3 has 16 amino acids. CDR1 is MNHEY and CDR2 is SMNVEV in the germline V gene (reference sequence). Quantitative 5'-RACE was performed with molecular barcodes, and it yielded the TCR beta libraries. TCRdb ran MiXCR on the 5' RACE reads and lists one entry per CDR3 protein. The table records 300,000 to 400,000 distinct CDR3 sequences, about a fifth of them present only once. This clonotype was seen a few times. Its cognate antigen is unknown. A read error may account for a junction end that differs from germline. The sequenced material came from blood, either unsorted or a sorted T cell fraction (not recorded which). This TCR came from a male donor with ankylosing spondylitis. The rearrangement joins TRBV27 to TRBJ1-4, with D uncertain. The DNA for the CDR3 is TGTGTCAGCAGCAAACAGTTCGGGAGCGAGTATGAAAAACTGTTTTTT. Protein: CVSSKQFGSEYEKLFF. Full variable domain (rest looked up from reference TRBV27 and TRBJ1-4): EAQVTQNPRYLITVTGKKLTVTCSQNMNHEYMSWYRQDPGLGLRQIYYSMNVEVTDKGDVPEGYKVSRKEKRNFPLILESPSPNQTSLYFCVSSKQFGSEYEKLFFGSGTQLSVL.